This paragraph covers one TCR beta chain sequence. What it binds is not known. This CDR3 has 14 residues. V was pared by 5 bases and J by 4 bases, with 13 bases between. Germline CDR1 reads MNHEY; CDR2 reads SMNVEV (reference sequence). This sample stems from a study of cytomegalovirus exposure and HLA in healthy donors. Primers for the PCR totalled 60 Vbeta and 13 Jbeta. Repertoires were generated with immunoSEQ multiplex PCR, while TCRdb's copy carries only in-frame clones and drops some. The table includes 85,000 to 110,000 clones, roughly 80% detected once. Though probably carrying unrecorded immune exposures, donors were nominally healthy at sampling. Study outcomes and limitations: What a later analysis showed was that several of the most significant clusters appeared linked to common viral pathogens.

The rearrangement joins TRBV27 to TRBJ2-3, with a possible D match to TRBD2 (6 bases). The sample comprised PBMCs. The sequence was collected from a man over 45 in good health and CMV-seropositive. CDR3 DNA: TGTGCCAGCAGTACCGGGGTAGCGGCAGATACGCAGTATTTT. Translating it yields CASSTGVAADTQYF.